This T cell receptor (beta chain) was found in a study of blood T cell repertoires in COVID-19. Turning to the study itself: Acute and convalescent COVID-19 specimens originated in the United States, Italy and Spain. PBMCs, B-cell-depleted T cells, or T cells provided the cDNA or gDNA that made up the material.

Authors' analysis steps: Nucleated cell counts were estimated from reference gene primer amplification. Profiled with immunoSEQ multiplex PCR; TCRdb holds only in-frame clones, not every one. V and J calls and clone size come straight from that table; D and trimming were deduced from the DNA. This table holds 200,000 or so clones, approximately 85% found once. V was clipped by 7 bases and J by 0 bases; unmatched bases: 3. The germline gives CDR1 MNHNY, CDR2 SVGAGI (reference sequence). This CDR3 comprises 14 residues. Source material: peripheral blood. This clonotype originated in a man in his fifties or sixties with acute or convalescent COVID-19. V usage is TRBV6-6 and J usage is TRBJ2-7; 10 bases fit TRBD2. DNA of the CDR3: TGTGCCAGCACCTCTAGCGGGAGCTCCTACGAGCAGTACTTC. Translation gives CASTSSGSSYEQYF.